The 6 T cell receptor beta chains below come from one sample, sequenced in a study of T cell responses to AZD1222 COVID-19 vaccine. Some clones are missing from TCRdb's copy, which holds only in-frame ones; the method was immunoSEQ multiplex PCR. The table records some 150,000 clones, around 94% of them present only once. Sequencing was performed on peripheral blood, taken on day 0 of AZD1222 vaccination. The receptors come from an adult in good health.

In DNA, the CDR3 is TGTGCCAGCAGGAAGCGTTGGGAGAATAGCACAGATACGCAGTATTTT. This translates into CASRKRWENSTDTQYF. The V gene is TRBV5-6, the J gene TRBJ2-3, with a tentative D call TRBD2 (5 bases). Trimming shortened V by 5 bases and J by 0 bases, and 16 bases separated the two germline ends. Germline V gives CDR1 SGHDT, CDR2 YYEEEE. This CDR3 spans 16 amino acids.

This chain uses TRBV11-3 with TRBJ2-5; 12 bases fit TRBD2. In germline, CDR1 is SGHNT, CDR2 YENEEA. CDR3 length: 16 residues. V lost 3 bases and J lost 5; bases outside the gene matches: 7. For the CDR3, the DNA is TGTGCCAGCAGCTTCGTAACTAGCGGGGGGTTGGAGACCCAGTACTTC. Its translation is CASSFVTSGGLETQYF.

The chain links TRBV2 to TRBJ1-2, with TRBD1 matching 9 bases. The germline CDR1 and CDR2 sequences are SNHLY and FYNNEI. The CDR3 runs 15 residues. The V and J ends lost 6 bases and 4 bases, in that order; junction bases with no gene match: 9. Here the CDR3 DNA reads TGTGCCAGCAGGCGGACAGGGGCCCTGGTCTATGGCTACACCTTC. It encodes CASRRTGALVYGYTF.

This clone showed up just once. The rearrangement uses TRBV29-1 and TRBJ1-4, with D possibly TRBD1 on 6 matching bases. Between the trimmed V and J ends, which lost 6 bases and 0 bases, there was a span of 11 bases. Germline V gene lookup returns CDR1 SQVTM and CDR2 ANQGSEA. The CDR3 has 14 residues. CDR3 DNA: TGCAGCGTCTTCACAGGGTCAACTAATGAAAAACTGTTTTTT. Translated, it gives CSVFTGSTNEKLFF. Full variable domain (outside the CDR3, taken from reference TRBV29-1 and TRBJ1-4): SAVISQKPSRDICQRGTSLTIQCQVDSQVTMMFWYRQQPGQSLTLIATANQGSEATYESGFVIDKFPISRPNLTFSTLTVSNMSPEDSSIYLCSVFTGSTNEKLFFGSGTQLSVL.

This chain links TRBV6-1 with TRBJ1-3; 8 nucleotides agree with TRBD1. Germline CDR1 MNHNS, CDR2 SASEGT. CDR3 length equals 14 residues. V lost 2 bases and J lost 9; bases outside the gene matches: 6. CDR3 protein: CASSERQGPSTIYF. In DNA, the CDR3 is TGTGCCAGCAGTGAACGACAGGGGCCAAGCACCATATATTTT.

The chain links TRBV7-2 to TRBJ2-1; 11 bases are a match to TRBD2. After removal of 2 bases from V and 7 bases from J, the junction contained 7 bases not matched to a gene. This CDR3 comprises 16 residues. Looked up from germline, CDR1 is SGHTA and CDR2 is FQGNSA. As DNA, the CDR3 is TGTGCCAGCAGCTTATCTAGCGGGGGGCCTTTGAATGAGCAGTTCTTC. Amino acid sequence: CASSLSSGGPLNEQFF.